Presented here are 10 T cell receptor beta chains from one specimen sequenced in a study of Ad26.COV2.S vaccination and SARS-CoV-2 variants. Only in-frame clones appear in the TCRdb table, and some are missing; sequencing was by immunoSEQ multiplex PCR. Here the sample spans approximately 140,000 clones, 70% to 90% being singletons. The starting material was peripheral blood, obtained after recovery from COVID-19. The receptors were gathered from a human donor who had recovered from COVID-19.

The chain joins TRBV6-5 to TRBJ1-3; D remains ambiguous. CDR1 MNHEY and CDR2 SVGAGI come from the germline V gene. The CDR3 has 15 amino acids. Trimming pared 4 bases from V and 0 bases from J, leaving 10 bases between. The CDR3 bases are TGTGCCAGCAGTTCTCTACAAGTCTCTGGAAACACCATATATTTT. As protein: CASSSLQVSGNTIYF.

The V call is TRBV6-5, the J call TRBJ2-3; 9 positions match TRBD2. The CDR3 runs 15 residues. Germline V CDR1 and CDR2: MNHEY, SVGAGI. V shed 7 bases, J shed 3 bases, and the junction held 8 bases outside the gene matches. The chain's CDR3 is CASNLSGGKTDTQYF. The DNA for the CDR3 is TGTGCCAGCAACTTAAGCGGGGGGAAGACAGATACGCAGTATTTT.

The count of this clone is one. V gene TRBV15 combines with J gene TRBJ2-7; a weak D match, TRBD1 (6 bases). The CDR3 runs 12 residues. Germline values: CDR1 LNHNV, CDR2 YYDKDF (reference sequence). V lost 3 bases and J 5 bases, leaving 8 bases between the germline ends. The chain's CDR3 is CATSSGQHEQYF. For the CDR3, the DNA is TGTGCCACCAGCAGCGGACAGCACGAGCAGTACTTC.

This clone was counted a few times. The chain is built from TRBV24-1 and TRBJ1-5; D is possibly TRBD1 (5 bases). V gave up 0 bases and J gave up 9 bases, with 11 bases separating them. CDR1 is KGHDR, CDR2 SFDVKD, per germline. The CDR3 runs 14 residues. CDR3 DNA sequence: TGTGCCACCAGTGATTTGGGGGCCCCCTGGCCCCAGCATTTT. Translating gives CATSDLGAPWPQHF.

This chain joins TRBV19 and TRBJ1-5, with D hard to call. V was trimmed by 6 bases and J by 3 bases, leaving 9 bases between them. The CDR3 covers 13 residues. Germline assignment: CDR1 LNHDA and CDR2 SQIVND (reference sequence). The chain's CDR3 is CASRPRANQPQHF. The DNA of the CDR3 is TGTGCCAGTAGGCCCCGGGCCAATCAGCCCCAGCATTTT. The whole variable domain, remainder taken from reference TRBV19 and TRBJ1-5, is DGGITQSPKYLFRKEGQNVTLSCEQNLNHDAMYWYRQDPGQGLRLIYYSQIVNDFQKGDIAEGYSVSREKKESFPLTVTSAQKNPTAFYLCASRPRANQPQHFGDGTRLSIL.

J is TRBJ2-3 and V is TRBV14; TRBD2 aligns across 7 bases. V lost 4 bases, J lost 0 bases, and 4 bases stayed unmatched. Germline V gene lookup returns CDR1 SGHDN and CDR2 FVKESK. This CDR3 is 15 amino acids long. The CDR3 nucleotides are TGTGCCAGCAGCCGGAGCGGGGCTAGCACAGATACGCAGTATTTT. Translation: CASSRSGASTDTQYF.

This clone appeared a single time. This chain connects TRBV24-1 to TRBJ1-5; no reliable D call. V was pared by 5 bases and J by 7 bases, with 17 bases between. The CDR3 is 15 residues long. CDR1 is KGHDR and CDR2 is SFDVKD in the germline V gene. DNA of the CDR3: TGTGCCACCAGTGTCTTAAGTCCAGAAATCCAGCCCCAGCATTTT. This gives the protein CATSVLSPEIQPQHF.

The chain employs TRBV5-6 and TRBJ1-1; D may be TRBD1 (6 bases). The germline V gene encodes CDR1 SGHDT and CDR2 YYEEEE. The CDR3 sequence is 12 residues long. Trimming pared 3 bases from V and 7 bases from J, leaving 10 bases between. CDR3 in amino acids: CASSSRGGEAFF. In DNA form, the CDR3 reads TGTGCCAGCAGCTCAAGGGGGGGTGAAGCTTTCTTT.

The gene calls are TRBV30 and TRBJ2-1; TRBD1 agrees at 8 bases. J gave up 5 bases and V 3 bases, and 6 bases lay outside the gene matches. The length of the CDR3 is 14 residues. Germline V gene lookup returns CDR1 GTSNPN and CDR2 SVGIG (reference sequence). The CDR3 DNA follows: TGTGCCTGGAGAGATCAGGGGGCAAACAATGAGCAGTTCTTC. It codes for CAWRDQGANNEQFF.

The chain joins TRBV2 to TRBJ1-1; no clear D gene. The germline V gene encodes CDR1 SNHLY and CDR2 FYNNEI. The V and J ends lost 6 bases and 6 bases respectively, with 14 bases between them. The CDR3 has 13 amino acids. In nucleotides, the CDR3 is TGTGCCAGCAGCCCCGACCTGGGCGCTGAAGCTTTCTTT. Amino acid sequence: CASSPDLGAEAFF. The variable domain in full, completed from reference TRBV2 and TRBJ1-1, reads EPEVTQTPSHQVTQMGQEVILRCVPISNHLYFYWYRQILGQKVEFLVSFYNNEISEKSEIFDDQFSVERPDGSNFTLKIRSTKLEDSAMYFCASSPDLGAEAFFGQGTRLTVV.